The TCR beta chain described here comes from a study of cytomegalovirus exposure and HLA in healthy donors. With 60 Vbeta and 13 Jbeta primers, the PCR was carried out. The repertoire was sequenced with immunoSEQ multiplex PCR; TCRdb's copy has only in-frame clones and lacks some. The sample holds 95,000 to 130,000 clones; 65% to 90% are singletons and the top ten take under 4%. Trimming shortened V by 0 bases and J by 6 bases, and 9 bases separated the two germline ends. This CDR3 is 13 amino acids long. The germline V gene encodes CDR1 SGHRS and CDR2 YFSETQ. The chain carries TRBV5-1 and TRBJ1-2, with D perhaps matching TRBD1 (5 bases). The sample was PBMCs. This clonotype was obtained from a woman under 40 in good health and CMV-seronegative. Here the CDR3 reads CASSLVGEDGYTF. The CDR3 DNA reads TGCGCCAGCAGCTTGGTAGGGGAGGATGGCTACACCTTC.